This section outlines one T cell receptor (beta chain) sequence together with its context. Which antigen it targets is not known. One base away there is no much larger clone; base qualities are not given. V is pared back by 0 bases and J by 9 bases, with 18 bases lying between the germline termini. The germline V gene (reference sequence) specifies GTSNPN as CDR1 and SVGIG as CDR2. Including the terminal cysteine and phenylalanine, the CDR3 comprises 16 residues. Only CDR3 DNA is held: 48 bases, read in frame from base 1. TCRbeta CDR3 regions were amplified from genomic DNA by means of the immunoSEQ Assay, a bias-controlled multiplex PCR. Per the original workflow: Nucleated cell counts per sample were estimated from amplification of reference gene primers within the assay. To quantify the absolute abundance of each unique TCRbeta CDR3 rearrangement, sequence reads were collapsed and filtered. For each sample, productive Simpson clonality was calculated as the square root of Simpson's diversity index across productive rearrangements. Sourced from immuneACCESS, this table was stored by TCRdb with only in-frame sequences that have V and J called. A share of the clones is absent; for the studies checked, an unresolved V gene accounts for under half, and the remainder has no known explanation. V, J and clone size are those of that table, while D and trimming were read from the DNA. Counted in this sample were about 350,000 clones; about 90% of them appeared once. Together, the top ten hold approximately 5.3% of the sample.

Enrolling through a virtual design, the prospective study's participants ranged in age from roughly 18 to 100 years and lived across 24 United States geographic areas. To assign participants to cohorts, the prospective study relied on clinical history that participants themselves reported in a screening survey and a study questionnaire. Recovered participants in ImmuneRACE Cohort 3 were defined as having two consecutive negative NP/OP PCR tests, clearance from a healthcare professional, or resolution of symptoms. In the prospective study, mobile phlebotomists collected whole blood, serum and a nasopharyngeal or oropharyngeal swab from each participant. Additional blood draws and questionnaires over an approximately 2-month period could optionally be provided by prospective study participants. Blood samples from the prospective study were shipped frozen or at room temperature prior to DNA extraction.

The record originates from a study of blood T cell repertoires in COVID-19 (dated by TCRdb to the early 2020s). Background for the entire study: Samples covering the acute and convalescent phases of COVID-19 were provided by collaborators in the United States, Italy and Spain. The prospective study material was composed of cDNA or gDNA derived from T cells, B-cell-depleted T cells, or PBMCs. Subjects who had been exposed to COVID-19, were actively infected with it, or had recovered from it provided the deeply sampled blood TCRbeta repertoires that made up the dataset. The repertoires were released in a freely available public database intended as a resource for research on the immune response to SARS-CoV-2. Samples were obtained from the ongoing ImmuneRACE study (first 160 participants) and from 1,200 or so subjects provided by 6 global collaborators. Sample metadata almost always included a de-identified subject ID, COVID-19 status, age in years and sex. Where available, HLA class I and class II types were obtained from metadata supplied by the sample provider rather than from assay-based typing. Summary of the overall study and its limitations: The amount of clinical and demographic metadata varied by source and participant and was provided uncurated.

Sequencing input: PBMCs or T cells enriched from blood (not recorded which). The rearrangement joined TRBV30 to TRBJ1-6, with a weak D call of TRBD1 (5 bases match). The origin of this receptor is a woman aged 25 to 45 who had recovered from COVID-19. This receptor carries the CDR3 CAWSVLGAGGISPLHF. In nucleotides, the sequence is TGTGCCTGGAGTGTACTTGGGGCCGGGGGTATTTCACCCCTCCACTTT.